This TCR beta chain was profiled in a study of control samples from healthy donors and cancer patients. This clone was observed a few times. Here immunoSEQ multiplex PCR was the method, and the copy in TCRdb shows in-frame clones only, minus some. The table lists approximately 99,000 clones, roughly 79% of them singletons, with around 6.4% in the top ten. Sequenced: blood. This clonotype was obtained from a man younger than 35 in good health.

The CDR3 protein is CASSHQTSGSSMETQYF. The DNA of the CDR3 is TGCGCCAGCAGCCACCAGACTAGCGGATCTTCAATGGAGACCCAGTACTTC. The rearrangement uses TRBV5-1 and TRBJ2-5, with 9 bases matching TRBD2. Germline CDR1 SGHRS, CDR2 YFSETQ. CDR3 size: 17 residues. Germline trimming cut 4 bases from V and 5 bases from J; bases unmatched to any gene: 15. The full variable domain, rest sourced from reference TRBV5-1 and TRBJ2-5, is KAGVTQTPRYLIKTRGQQVTLSCSPISGHRSVSWYQQTPGQGLQFLFEYFSETQRNKGNFPGRFSGRQFSNSRSEMNVSTLELGDSALYLCASSHQTSGSSMETQYFGPGTRLLVL.